This entry describes one T cell receptor beta chain. These data belong to a study of blood T cell repertoires in COVID-19. Study background: Researchers got acute and convalescent COVID-19 samples from the United States, Italy and Spain. The cDNA or gDNA used as material had been derived from T cells, B-cell-depleted T cells, or PBMCs.

In the authors' workflow: Cell counts per sample came from amplifying reference gene primers. Method: immunoSEQ multiplex PCR; TCRdb's copy keeps in-frame clones and lacks some. V, J and clone size reflect that table, while D and trimming were determined from the DNA. The table records some 71,000 clones, 70% to 85% of them present only once. V shed 4 bases, J shed 4 bases, and the junction held 8 bases outside the gene matches. Per germline, CDR1 LGHNA and CDR2 YNFKEQ. The CDR3 spans 17 residues. The chain employs TRBV4-2 and TRBJ2-3, with TRBD2 matching 13 bases. Sequenced: peripheral blood. The TCR originated in a woman in her fifties or sixties with acute or convalescent COVID-19. CDR3 loop: CASSRSTSGGDSDTQYF. Here the CDR3 DNA reads TGTGCCAGCAGCCGATCCACTAGCGGGGGGGACTCAGATACGCAGTATTTT.